These 13 T cell receptor beta chains came from one sample sequenced in a study of T cells expressing NK-cell markers. After re-calling the 5' RACE reads, TCRdb lists one entry per CDR3 protein, DNA absent. There are about 460,000 distinct CDR3 sequences in the sample, with roughly 1.4% held by the top ten. What was sequenced was blood T cells: a sorted CD56 or NKG2C T cell subset, CD4+ or CD8+ T cells, or bulk PBMC T cells (not recorded which). These receptors were taken from a woman between 45 and 65 years old in good health.

CDR3 residues: CSAPVLARNGELFF. The gene calls are TRBV20-1 and TRBJ2-2; the TRBD2 assignment by TCRdb is unverifiable without DNA. The CDR3 runs 14 residues. Germline V gene lookup returns CDR1 DFQATT and CDR2 SNEGSKA (reference sequence).

V usage is TRBV12-3 or TRBV12-4 and J usage is TRBJ1-2. This CDR3 region has 14 residues. The CDR3 spells CASSRDYSDYGYTF.

This sequence joins TRBV5-1 and TRBJ2-1; no DNA is available, so the TRBD1 call from TCRdb remains unchecked. CDR3 length equals 14 residues. CDR1 and CDR2 (germline): SGHRS, YFSETQ. CDR3 region: CASSPPDRYNEQFF.

The V and J genes are TRBV10-3 and TRBJ2-5; TCRdb outputs TRBD1, but without DNA this stays unchecked. Looked up from germline, CDR1 is ENHRY and CDR2 is SYGVKD. This CDR3 region has 15 residues. CDR3 region: CAISRERFTGETQYF.

The rearrangement uses TRBV20-1 and TRBJ2-1; TCRdb returns TRBD1, unconfirmable since there is no DNA. Germline-derived CDR1 and CDR2 are DFQATT and SNEGSKA (reference sequence). The CDR3 is 15 amino acids. The CDR3 loop reads CSASRGGTINNEQFF.

The V gene is TRBV5-1, the J gene TRBJ2-3; TCRdb outputs TRBD2, but without DNA this stays unchecked. CDR1 and CDR2 (germline): SGHRS, YFSETQ. This CDR3 has 16 amino acids. The CDR3 here is CASSLVRDVSADTQYF.

The chain links TRBV4-1 to TRBJ2-1; the TCRdb D gene call, TRBD2, has no DNA to confirm it. CDR1 is MGHRA, CDR2 YSYEKL, per germline. The CDR3 consists of 14 residues. CDR3 region: CASSPPLRLNEQFF.

This chain joins TRBV29-1 and TRBJ2-7; TCRdb's D call, TRBD1, is unchecked because there is no DNA. Germline V CDR1 and CDR2: SQVTM, ANQGSEA. The CDR3 length is 16 residues. The CDR3 loop reads CSVMAGGDRGSYEQYF.

This chain connects TRBV24-1 to TRBJ1-5; as DNA is missing, the TRBD1 call by TCRdb cannot be tested. Germline CDR1 reads KGHDR; CDR2 reads SFDVKD. The CDR3 covers 14 residues. The CDR3 here is CATSETGTAGPQHF.

The chain has TRBV2 and TRBJ2-3. CDR1 and CDR2 from the germline V gene are SNHLY and FYNNEI. There are 15 residues in the CDR3. The CDR3 sequence: CASSEGSGSTDTQYF.

The gene calls are TRBV12-3 or TRBV12-4 and TRBJ2-7; TCRdb calls TRBD2, which cannot be checked without DNA. The length of the CDR3 is 14 residues. CDR3 region: CASSPGLADYEQYF.

This chain connects TRBV27 to TRBJ2-2; checking the TCRdb D call of TRBD2 is not possible without DNA. The CDR3 spans 16 residues. The germline V gene has CDR1 MNHEY and CDR2 SMNVEV (reference sequence). The CDR3 is CATLDLAGGNTGELFF.

The chain carries TRBV24-1 and TRBJ2-3; as DNA is missing, the TRBD1 call by TCRdb cannot be tested. The length of the CDR3 is 15 residues. Germline V gene lookup returns CDR1 KGHDR and CDR2 SFDVKD. The CDR3 reads CATSGPGGSTDTQYF.